A single sample gave rise to the 22 T cell receptor beta chains below, sequenced in a study of blood T cell repertoires in COVID-19. The table came from immunoSEQ multiplex PCR; TCRdb's copy has only in-frame clones and leaves some out. The sample contains around 250,000 clones, approximately 85% of which appear only once. The sequenced material came from peripheral blood. The receptors stem from a woman of 80 years or more with COVID-19, enrolled during active disease.

The chain joins TRBV5-4 to TRBJ2-5, with a possible D match to TRBD2 (5 bases). The CDR3 totals 15 residues. Trimming took off 5 bases at V and 7 bases at J, with 21 bases between the two ends. From germline, CDR1 is SGHNT and CDR2 YYREEE (reference sequence). DNA for the CDR3: TGTGCCAGCAGTCCCGATACCGGACTGCCCGTGACCCAGTACTTC. Translating gives CASSPDTGLPVTQYF.

CDR3 residues: CASTQGTSRKLFF. In nucleotides, the CDR3 is TGTGCCAGCACGCAGGGTACCTCCAGAAAACTGTTTTTT. The chain is built from TRBV2 and TRBJ1-4, with a weak D call TRBD1 (5 bases). The CDR3 length is 13 residues. Germline-derived CDR1 and CDR2 are SNHLY and FYNNEI. Between the trimmed V and J ends, which lost 7 bases and 10 bases, there was a span of 16 bases.

The chain carries TRBV2 and TRBJ1-5; 7 bases match TRBD1. V was pared by 6 bases and J by 0 bases, with 5 bases of the junction left unmatched. CDR1 is SNHLY, CDR2 FYNNEI, per germline. The CDR3 has 15 amino acids. The CDR3 DNA reads TGTGCCAGCAGGGGGGGACAGTATAGCAATCAGCCCCAGCATTTT. Its translation: CASRGGQYSNQPQHF.

The chain uses TRBV5-5 and TRBJ2-3; 12 bases match TRBD2. Germline CDR1 SGHKS, CDR2 YYEKEE (reference sequence). This CDR3 is 17 amino acids long. V trimming: 1 base; J trimming: 2 bases; junction bases outside the gene matches: 5. The CDR3 reads CASSLRTSGGTTDTQYF. The CDR3 coding sequence is TGTGCCAGCAGCTTGAGAACTAGCGGGGGGACCACAGATACGCAGTATTTT.

The CDR3 is CASNQQGAAYGYTF. The DNA for the CDR3 is TGTGCCAGCAACCAACAGGGGGCGGCCTATGGCTACACCTTC. This chain connects TRBV28 to TRBJ1-2; TRBD1 matches at 9 bases. Germline trimming cut 7 bases from V and 4 bases from J; bases unmatched to any gene: 7. The CDR3 sequence is 14 residues long. Per germline, CDR1 MDHEN and CDR2 SYDVKM.

In nucleotides, the CDR3 is TGTGCCAGCAGTTTGGCCCCTAATCAGCCCCAGCATTTT. Encoded protein: CASSLAPNQPQHF. V gene TRBV27 combines with J gene TRBJ1-5; no reliable D call. Trimming removed 3 bases at V and 4 bases at J, with 7 bases between. CDR1 and CDR2 from the germline V gene are MNHEY and SMNVEV (reference sequence). The CDR3 runs to 13 residues.

This chain joins TRBV29-1 and TRBJ1-3; no firm D call. Germline CDR1 is SQVTM and CDR2 is ANQGSEA. The V end was cut by 5 bases, the J end by 4 bases, with 21 bases between. The CDR3 sequence is 16 residues long. CDR3 sequence (DNA): TGCAGCGTTCGAGATCCCCGTTTACTCGGGGGAAACACCATATATTTT. Protein: CSVRDPRLLGGNTIYF.

The chain couples TRBV28 to TRBJ1-1; perhaps TRBD1 as D (6 bases). Trimming took 5 bases from V and 0 from J, leaving 13 bases between them. Germline V gives CDR1 MDHEN, CDR2 SYDVKM. The CDR3 totals 15 residues. The CDR3 loop is CASSLTGYVNTEAFF. The CDR3 bases are TGTGCCAGCAGTCTCACAGGGTATGTGAACACTGAAGCTTTCTTT.

This clone was seen once. The V and J genes are TRBV7-2 and TRBJ2-3; 11 nucleotides match TRBD2. This CDR3 is built from 15 residues. CDR1 and CDR2 from the germline V gene are SGHTA and FQGNSA. The V and J ends lost 5 bases and 1 base, in that order; junction bases with no gene match: 2. The CDR3 DNA is TGTGCCAGCAGCGCACTAGCGGGGGGCACAGATACGCAGTATTTT. Protein sequence: CASSALAGGTDTQYF. The whole variable domain, filled in from reference TRBV7-2 and TRBJ2-3, reads GAGVSQSPSNKVTEKGKDVELRCDPISGHTALYWYRQSLGQGLEFLIYFQGNSAPDKSGLPSDRFSAERTGGSVSTLTIQRTQQEDSAVYLCASSALAGGTDTQYFGPGTRLTVL.

The rearrangement uses TRBV18 and TRBJ2-5; D perhaps matches TRBD2 (5 bases). CDR1 is KGHSH, CDR2 LQKENI, per germline. V lost 0 bases to trimming and J lost 2 bases, with 7 bases between them. The CDR3 contains 14 residues. CDR3 DNA sequence: TGTGCCAGCTCACCACCGGGGAGTCAAGAGACCCAGTACTTC. It is translated as CASSPPGSQETQYF.

The chain carries TRBV19 and TRBJ2-6; D may be TRBD1 (5 bases). CDR3 size: 18 residues. V was trimmed by 8 bases and J by 0 bases, leaving 20 bases between them. Per the germline V gene, CDR1 is LNHDA and CDR2 is SQIVND (reference sequence). As DNA, the CDR3 is TGTGCCAGTGTCGCATCGAGGACACCTTACTCTGGGGCCAACGTCCTGACTTTC. It encodes CASVASRTPYSGANVLTF.

In regard to this clone: The sample carries other DNA sequences with the same CDR3. The chain joins TRBV5-1 to TRBJ1-4; no clear D. CDR1 and CDR2 (germline): SGHRS, YFSETQ. This CDR3 is 14 amino acids long. Trimming removed 3 bases from V and 7 bases from J, with 13 bases in between. CDR3 coding DNA: TGCGCCAGCAGCTCCCGTCCTGGAGGTGAAAAACTGTTTTTT. As protein: CASSSRPGGEKLFF.

V is TRBV30 and J is TRBJ2-1; TRBD2 matches at 7 bases. Germline values: CDR1 GTSNPN, CDR2 SVGIG (reference sequence). The CDR3 length is 15 residues. Unmatched junction bases numbered 8, after V lost 2 bases and J lost 4 bases. In DNA, the CDR3 is TGTGCCTGGAGTATTAATATCGGGGGGTACAATGAGCAGTTCTTC. Its protein is CAWSINIGGYNEQFF.

This sequence joins TRBV7-9 and TRBJ2-2; possible D gene TRBD2, 5 bases. Deletions cut 5 bases from V and 6 bases from J, with 7 bases between. Germline lookup yields CDR1 SEHNR and CDR2 FQNEAQ (reference sequence). This CDR3 comprises 12 residues. CDR3 sequence: CASSPEAGELFF. The CDR3 DNA reads TGTGCCAGCAGCCCGGAGGCCGGGGAGCTGTTTTTT.

This chain joins TRBV28 and TRBJ1-5, with a weak D call TRBD1 (6 bases). Germline assignment: CDR1 MDHEN and CDR2 SYDVKM. CDR3 length: 16 amino acids. The V gene lost 2 bases and the J gene lost 1 base, with 12 bases spanning the gap. CDR3 coding DNA: TGTGCCAGCAGTTTAGGGGGGGCGGTGAGCAATCAGCCCCAGCATTTT. Residues: CASSLGGAVSNQPQHF.

This rearrangement joins TRBV7-9 to TRBJ1-2; TRBD1 matches at 12 bases. The ends lost 5 bases at V and 4 bases at J; junction bases unmatched: 8. The CDR3 extends over 16 amino acids. CDR1 and CDR2 from the germline V gene are SEHNR and FQNEAQ (reference sequence). DNA for the CDR3: TGTGCCAGCAGCCATTCGGGACAGGGGGCTGGCTATGGCTACACCTTC. This codes for CASSHSGQGAGYGYTF.

The sample holds a few counts of this clone. The chain links TRBV7-9 to TRBJ1-2, with 7 bases aligning to TRBD1. Germline trimming cut 10 bases from V and 8 bases from J; bases unmatched to any gene: 13. The length of the CDR3 is 13 residues. The germline gives CDR1 SEHNR, CDR2 FQNEAQ (reference sequence). CDR3 loop: CATQDREVEGYTF. The CDR3 coding sequence is TGTGCCACTCAAGACAGGGAGGTTGAAGGCTACACCTTC.

The chain has TRBV7-2 and TRBJ1-1; D is ambiguous. The CDR3 is 14 residues long. Trimming took 6 bases from V and 3 from J, leaving 14 bases between them. Germline V CDR1 and CDR2: SGHTA, FQGNSA. The CDR3, as DNA: TGTGCCAGCAGGAGAGGAGGGTCGTACACTGAAGCTTTCTTT. Translated, it gives CASRRGGSYTEAFF.

The V gene is TRBV5-8, the J gene TRBJ2-3; D is perhaps TRBD2 (6 bases). The length of the CDR3 is 15 residues. The germline CDR1 and CDR2 sequences are SGHTS and YDEGEE. V was trimmed by 0 bases and J by 3 bases, leaving 11 bases between them. CDR3 bases: TGTGCCAGCAGCTTGGGTGCGGGACCAACAGATACGCAGTATTTT. Its protein is CASSLGAGPTDTQYF.

The table lists this clone with a few counts. The rearrangement uses TRBV7-2 and TRBJ1-3; D uncertain. From germline, CDR1 is SGHTA and CDR2 FQGNSA. CDR3 length: 14 residues. The V gene lost 4 bases and the J gene lost 2 bases, with 9 bases spanning the gap. CDR3 amino acids: CASSSGGAGNTIYF. The CDR3, as DNA: TGTGCCAGCAGCTCCGGAGGTGCTGGAAACACCATATATTTT. Variable domain in full (rest from reference TRBV7-2 and TRBJ1-3): GAGVSQSPSNKVTEKGKDVELRCDPISGHTALYWYRQSLGQGLEFLIYFQGNSAPDKSGLPSDRFSAERTGGSVSTLTIQRTQQEDSAVYLCASSSGGAGNTIYFGEGSWLTVV.

The V call is TRBV28, the J call TRBJ1-1; 7 positions match TRBD1. CDR3 length equals 16 residues. CDR1 is MDHEN and CDR2 is SYDVKM in the germline V gene. V lost 7 bases and J lost 4; bases outside the gene matches: 15. The CDR3, as DNA: TGTGCCAGCACCGGCAGAGTTACTCAGGGGGGCACTGAAGCTTTCTTT. It yields the protein CASTGRVTQGGTEAFF.

The chain employs TRBV18 and TRBJ1-1, with D possibly being TRBD1 (5 bases). With 6 bases removed from V and 4 bases from J, the gap between germline ends came to 18 bases. Germline assignment: CDR1 KGHSH and CDR2 LQKENI. This CDR3 has 15 residues. CDR3 nucleotides: TGTGCCAGCTCCCCAGCCCAGGGTATAGTCACTGAAGCTTTCTTT. Its protein is CASSPAQGIVTEAFF.